This is a list of T cell receptor beta chains from one sample in a study of cytomegalovirus exposure and HLA in healthy donors. The table came from immunoSEQ multiplex PCR; TCRdb's copy has only in-frame clones and leaves some out. This sample carries about 130,000 clones, roughly 72% of them seen once, and the ten largest clones take roughly 7%. Material: PBMCs. These receptors all come from a male donor in good health and CMV-seronegative. The CDR3 runs from the conserved cysteine through the conserved F or W. The D gene is left open where the match is weak. Clone size appears in some rows only: once, few, many, or a class for an expanded clone.

j_call | clone_size | v_call | d_call | cdr3_nt | cdr3_aa
TRBJ2-1 | few | TRBV4-2 | TRBD2 | TGTGCCAGCAGCCCAAGACTAGCGGGAGGGCGAGGTGGTGAGCAGTTCTTC | CASSPRLAGGRGGEQFF
TRBJ1-1 | - | TRBV7-3 | - | TGTGCCAGCAGGCTAAGTGACGGGGAAGCTTTCTTT | CASRLSDGEAFF
TRBJ2-7 | - | TRBV2 | - | TGTGCCAGCAGTCTCAGACTGATTACTACGGCCTACGAGCAGTACTTC | CASSLRLITTAYEQYF
TRBJ1-1 | - | TRBV6-4 | - | TGTGCCAGCAGCTTACAGGCGAACACTGAAGCTTTCTTT | CASSLQANTEAFF
TRBJ2-7 | - | TRBV4-1 | TRBD2 | TGCGCCAGCAGCCAACTGCCGGGAGGCACCTACGAGCAGTACTTC | CASSQLPGGTYEQYF
TRBJ2-3 | - | TRBV5-1 | TRBD2 | TGCGCCAGCAGCTTGGAGGCTAGCGGGGTCGCAGATACGCAGTATTTT | CASSLEASGVADTQYF
TRBJ2-3 | - | TRBV5-1 | - | TGCGCCAGCAGCTTGGGTCGGGCAGGGAACCCAGATACGCAGTATTTT | CASSLGRAGNPDTQYF
TRBJ2-7 | - | TRBV6-5 | - | TGTGCCAGCAGTTATCAGGGGACCTACGAGCAGTACTTC | CASSYQGTYEQYF
TRBJ1-1 | - | TRBV19 | - | TGTGCCAGTAGTATAAGCCCCCGGCGGGTGTCGAACACTGAAGCTTTCTTT | CASSISPRRVSNTEAFF
TRBJ1-1 | once | TRBV4-2 | - | TGTGCCAGCAGCCAAGATCCCTATTTAAACACTGAAGCTTTCTTT | CASSQDPYLNTEAFF
TRBJ1-2 | - | TRBV6-5 | - | TGTGCCAGCAGTTTCGATCAGGGTCATGGCTACACCTTC | CASSFDQGHGYTF
TRBJ2-7 | - | TRBV6-6 | - | TGTGCCAGCAGCCTGGGGGGCGAGCAGTACTTC | CASSLGGEQYF
TRBJ1-1 | - | TRBV30 | - | TGTGCCGGACTATATACAGAAAACACTGAAGCTTTCTTT | CAGLYTENTEAFF
TRBJ2-1 | - | TRBV27 | - | TGTGCCAGCAGTTCCGGACTTCCAAGAAGCTCCTACAATGAGCAGTTCTTC | CASSSGLPRSSYNEQFF
TRBJ2-7 | - | TRBV7-9 | TRBD1 | TGTTCCAGCAGCTTTTACCGGGACAGAGCCTACGAGCAGTACTTC | CSSSFYRDRAYEQYF
TRBJ2-3 | - | TRBV27 | TRBD2 | TGTGCCAGCAGTTCTAGCGGGGTCAGCACAGATACGCAGTATTTT | CASSSSGVSTDTQYF
TRBJ2-7 | once | TRBV29-1 | TRBD1 | TGCAGCGTTGAGGGCCCACAGGGGTATACCTACGAGCAGTACTTC | CSVEGPQGYTYEQYF
TRBJ2-4 | - | TRBV28 | - | TGTGCCAGCTCGGAGGGGTTAGCCAAAAACATTCAGTACTTC | CASSEGLAKNIQYF
TRBJ2-7 | - | TRBV28 | TRBD1 | TGTGCCAGCAGTTTAAGGACCGGACAGGCCTCCTACGAGCAGTACTTC | CASSLRTGQASYEQYF
TRBJ1-1 | - | TRBV10-3 | - | TGTGCCATCACCGGACAGCGAGACACTGAAGCTTTCTTT | CAITGQRDTEAFF
TRBJ2-1 | - | TRBV7-9 | TRBD1 | TGTTCCAGCAGCTCATCCGGGACAGCCAATGAGCAGTTCTTC | CSSSSSGTANEQFF
TRBJ2-7 | - | TRBV27 | - | TGTGCCAGCAGTCCTCCACCCTACTTCGAGCAGTACTTC | CASSPPPYFEQYF
TRBJ1-5 | - | TRBV30 | - | TGTGCCTGGGGACCCGGGGATCAGCCCCAGCATTTT | CAWGPGDQPQHF
TRBJ2-7 | - | TRBV5-8 | - | TGTGCCAGCAGCTTCGTGGGAGGTCGCGAGCAGTACTTC | CASSFVGGREQYF
TRBJ2-5 | - | TRBV7-6 | - | TGTGCCAGCAGCTATCGAAAATCGGGGACCCAGTACTTC | CASSYRKSGTQYF
TRBJ1-5 | - | TRBV7-2 | TRBD1 | TGTGCCAGCAGCCTCCGGGACAGGGAGATTATGGGAACCAATCAGCCCCAGCATTTT | CASSLRDREIMGTNQPQHF
TRBJ2-1 | - | TRBV11-1 | TRBD2 | TGTGCCAGCAGCTTAGCTGAGGTACTAGCGGGGACCTCCTACAATGAGCAGTTCTTC | CASSLAEVLAGTSYNEQFF
TRBJ2-2 | once | TRBV7-6 | TRBD1 | TGTGCCAGCCGCCCGACAGGGCTTACCGGGGAGCTGTTTTTT | CASRPTGLTGELFF
TRBJ1-6 | - | TRBV5-6 | TRBD1 | TGTGCCAGCAGCCCTTGGGACAGGGATTCACCCCTCCACTTT | CASSPWDRDSPLHF
TRBJ2-1 | - | TRBV11-2 | - | TGTGCCAGCAGCTTAGGTCGGGGACAAGACCGACTCTACAATGAGCAGTTCTTC | CASSLGRGQDRLYNEQFF
TRBJ2-7 | - | TRBV19 | TRBD2 | TGTGCCAGTAGTATAAGCCCCTGGACCGGGACTAGCGGTACCTCCTACGAGCAGTACTTC | CASSISPWTGTSGTSYEQYF
TRBJ1-6 | few | TRBV23-1 | TRBD1 | TGCGCCAGCAGTCAAAGGCCGACAGGGCCCTCTAATTCACCCCTCCACTTT | CASSQRPTGPSNSPLHF
TRBJ2-1 | - | TRBV5-6 | - | TGTGCCAGCAGCCCCTGGGCGGGATACAATGAGCAGTTCTTC | CASSPWAGYNEQFF
TRBJ1-2 | - | TRBV29-1 | TRBD1 | TGCAGCGTTGAGACAGGGGCCGATAACTATGGCTACACCTTC | CSVETGADNYGYTF
TRBJ1-6 | - | TRBV6-1 | - | TGTGCCAGCAGTAGAACAGGGATTTCGGGATCACCCCTCCACTTT | CASSRTGISGSPLHF
TRBJ2-1 | - | TRBV7-3 | - | TGTGCCAGCAGCTTAAATACAGCCTACAATGAGCAGTTCTTC | CASSLNTAYNEQFF
TRBJ2-3 | - | TRBV11-2 | TRBD2 | TGTGCCAGCAGCTTAGTGGGGGGGGTTACAGATACGCAGTATTTT | CASSLVGGVTDTQYF
TRBJ2-7 | once | TRBV6-6 | TRBD2 | TGTGCCAGCAGTTTCAGTAGCGGGAAAGGGGTCTACGAGCAGTACTTC | CASSFSSGKGVYEQYF
TRBJ1-1 | - | TRBV7-3 | - | TGTGCCAGCAGCCGCAGGGCAGACACTGAAGCTTTCTTT | CASSRRADTEAFF
TRBJ2-1 | - | TRBV30 | TRBD1 | TGTGCCTGGACCGAGGGACAGCTTCTCAATGAGCAGTTCTTC | CAWTEGQLLNEQFF
TRBJ2-3 | - | TRBV2 | TRBD2 | TGTGCCAGCAGTGAACTCCGCGGGGGAACAGATACGCAGTATTTT | CASSELRGGTDTQYF
TRBJ1-1 | - | TRBV5-1 | TRBD1 | TGCGCCAGCAGGGCGACAGGGGGCGCAACCGGGGGCACTGAAGCTTTCTTT | CASRATGGATGGTEAFF
TRBJ2-3 | - | TRBV2 | - | TGTGCCAGCGGCAAGGGAGACTTTTCTTCAGATACGCAGTATTTT | CASGKGDFSSDTQYF
TRBJ1-2 | - | TRBV5-6 | TRBD1 | TGTGCCAGCAGCTACCAGGACAGGGTCACCTATGGCTACACCTTC | CASSYQDRVTYGYTF
TRBJ1-2 | - | TRBV6-1 | TRBD1 | TGTGCCAGCAGTGAGCCCGGGACAGGGGGAAATGGCTACACCTTC | CASSEPGTGGNGYTF
TRBJ2-7 | - | TRBV15 | TRBD2 | TGTGCCACCAGCAGAGACGGGGGGACCTCCTACGAGCAGTACTTC | CATSRDGGTSYEQYF
TRBJ2-1 | - | TRBV5-4 | - | TGTGCCAGCAGCTCCGGTAGTGTCACCTCCTACAATGAGCAGTTCTTC | CASSSGSVTSYNEQFF
TRBJ1-4 | once | TRBV5-4 | - | TGTGCCAGCAGCGCCGAAGGCGGGCGGACTAATGAAAAACTGTTTTTT | CASSAEGGRTNEKLFF
TRBJ1-1 | few | TRBV4-3 | - | TGCGCCAGCAGCCAGTACCGGGAGAGGAACACTGAAGCTTTCTTT | CASSQYRERNTEAFF
TRBJ2-1 | - | TRBV7-2 | TRBD2 | TGTGCCAGCAGCTTACCGGGACTACAACTGAGCTCCTACAATGAGCAGTTCTTC | CASSLPGLQLSSYNEQFF
TRBJ1-6 | - | TRBV27 | - | TGTGCCAGCAGTTCCCTTAACAGCCCAAATTCACCCCTCCACTTT | CASSSLNSPNSPLHF
TRBJ1-4 | - | TRBV9 | - | TGTGCCAGCAGCCCCCTAGGGGCAACTAATGAAAAACTGTTTTTT | CASSPLGATNEKLFF